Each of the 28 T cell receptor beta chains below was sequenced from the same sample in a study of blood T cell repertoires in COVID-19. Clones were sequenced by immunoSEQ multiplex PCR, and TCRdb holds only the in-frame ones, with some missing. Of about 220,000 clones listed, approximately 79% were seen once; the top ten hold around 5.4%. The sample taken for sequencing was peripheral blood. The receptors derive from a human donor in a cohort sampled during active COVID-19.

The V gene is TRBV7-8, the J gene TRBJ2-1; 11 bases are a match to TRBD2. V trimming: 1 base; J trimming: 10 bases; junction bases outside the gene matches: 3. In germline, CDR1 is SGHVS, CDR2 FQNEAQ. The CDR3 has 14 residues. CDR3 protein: CASSLVLAGGEQFF. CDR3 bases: TGTGCCAGCAGCTTAGTCCTAGCGGGAGGAGAGCAGTTCTTC. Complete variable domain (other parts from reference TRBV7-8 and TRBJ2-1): GAGVSQSPRYKVAKRGQDVALRCDPISGHVSLFWYQQALGQGPEFLTYFQNEAQLDKSGLPSDRFFAERPEGSVSTLKIQRTQQEDSAVYLCASSLVLAGGEQFFGPGTRLTVL.

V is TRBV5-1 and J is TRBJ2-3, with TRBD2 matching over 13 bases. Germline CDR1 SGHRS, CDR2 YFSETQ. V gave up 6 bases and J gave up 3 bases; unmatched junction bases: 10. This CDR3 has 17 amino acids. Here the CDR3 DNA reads TGCGCCAGCACCCCAGGACTAGCGGGAGAAACGACAGATACGCAGTATTTT. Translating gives CASTPGLAGETTDTQYF.

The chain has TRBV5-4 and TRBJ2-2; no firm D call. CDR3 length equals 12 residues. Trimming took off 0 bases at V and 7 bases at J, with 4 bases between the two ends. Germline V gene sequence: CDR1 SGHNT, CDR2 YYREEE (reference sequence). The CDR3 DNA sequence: TGTGCCAGCAGCTTGGAACTCGGGGAGCTGTTTTTT. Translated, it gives CASSLELGELFF.

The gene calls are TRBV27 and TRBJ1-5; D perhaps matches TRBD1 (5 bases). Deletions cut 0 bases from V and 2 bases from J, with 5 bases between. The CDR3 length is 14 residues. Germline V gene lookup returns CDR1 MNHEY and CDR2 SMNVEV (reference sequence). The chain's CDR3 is CASSLSGGNQPQHF. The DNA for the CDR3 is TGTGCCAGCAGTTTATCAGGGGGCAATCAGCCCCAGCATTTT.

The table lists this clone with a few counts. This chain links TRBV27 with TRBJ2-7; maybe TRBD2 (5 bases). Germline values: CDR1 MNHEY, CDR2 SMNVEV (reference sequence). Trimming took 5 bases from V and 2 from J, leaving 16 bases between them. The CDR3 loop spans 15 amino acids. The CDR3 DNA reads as TGTGCCAGCAGTCCTCTCGGCGGGCTCACCTACGAGCAGTACTTC. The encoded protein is CASSPLGGLTYEQYF.

The CDR3 DNA reads TGTGCCAGCAGCCAAGATTACGGGAGGACCCCCCTCCACTTT. Its protein product is CASSQDYGRTPLHF. V usage is TRBV3-1 (or the pseudogene TRBV3-2) and J usage is TRBJ1-6; the D is unclear. The CDR3 covers 14 residues. The germline V gene has CDR1 LGHDT and CDR2 YNNKEL (reference sequence). Trimming removed 0 bases at V and 13 bases at J, with 13 bases between.

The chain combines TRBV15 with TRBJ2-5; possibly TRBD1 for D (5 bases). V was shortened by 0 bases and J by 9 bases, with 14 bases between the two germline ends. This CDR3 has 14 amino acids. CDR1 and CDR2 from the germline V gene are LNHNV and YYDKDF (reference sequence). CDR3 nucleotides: TGTGCCACCAGCAGAGATCTGCGGTCAGGGTCCCAGTACTTC. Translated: CATSRDLRSGSQYF. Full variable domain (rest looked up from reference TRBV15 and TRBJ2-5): DAMVIQNPRYQVTQFGKPVTLSCSQTLNHNVMYWYQQKSSQAPKLLFHYYDKDFNNEADTPDNFQSRRPNTSFCFLDIRSPGLGDTAMYLCATSRDLRSGSQYFGPGTRLLVL.

DNA for the CDR3: TGTGCCAGCAGCCTCTTAGCGGGAGGGCCTAATGAGCAGTTCTTC. Protein sequence: CASSLLAGGPNEQFF. J is TRBJ2-1 and V is TRBV6-2 or TRBV6-3; TRBD2 matches at 11 bases. This CDR3 spans 15 amino acids. From germline, CDR1 is MNHEY and CDR2 SVGEGT. J was trimmed by 7 bases and V by 6 bases; bases with no gene match: 8.

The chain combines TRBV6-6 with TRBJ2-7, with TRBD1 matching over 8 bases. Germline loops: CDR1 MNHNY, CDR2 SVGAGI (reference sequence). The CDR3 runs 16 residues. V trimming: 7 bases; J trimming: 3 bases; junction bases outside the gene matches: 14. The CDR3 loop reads CASNKQLGQGYYEQYF. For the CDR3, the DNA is TGTGCCAGCAACAAACAACTTGGACAGGGATACTACGAGCAGTACTTC.

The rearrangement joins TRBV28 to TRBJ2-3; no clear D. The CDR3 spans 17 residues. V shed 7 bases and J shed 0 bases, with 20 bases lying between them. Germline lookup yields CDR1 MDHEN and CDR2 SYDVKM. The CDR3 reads CASIDGLGGTSTDTQYF. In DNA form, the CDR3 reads TGTGCCAGCATTGATGGTCTCGGCGGAACTAGCACAGATACGCAGTATTTT.

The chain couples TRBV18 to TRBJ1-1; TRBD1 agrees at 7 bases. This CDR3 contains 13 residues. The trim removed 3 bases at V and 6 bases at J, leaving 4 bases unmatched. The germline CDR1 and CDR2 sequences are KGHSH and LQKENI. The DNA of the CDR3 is TGTGCCAGCTCACCGCGAGGGGGCCCTGAAGCTTTCTTT. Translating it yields CASSPRGGPEAFF.

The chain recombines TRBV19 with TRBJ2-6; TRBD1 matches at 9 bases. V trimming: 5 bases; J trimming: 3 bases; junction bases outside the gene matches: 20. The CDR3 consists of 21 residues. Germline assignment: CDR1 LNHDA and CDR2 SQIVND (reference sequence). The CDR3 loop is CASSPFYVVGQGIIGANVLTF. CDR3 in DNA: TGTGCCAGTAGTCCCTTTTATGTAGTGGGACAGGGAATTATTGGGGCCAACGTCCTGACTTTC.

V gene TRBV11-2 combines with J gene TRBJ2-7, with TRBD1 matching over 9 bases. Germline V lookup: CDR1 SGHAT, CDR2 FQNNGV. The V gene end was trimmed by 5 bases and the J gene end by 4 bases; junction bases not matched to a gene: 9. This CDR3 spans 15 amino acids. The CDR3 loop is CASSHTGTGFYEQYF. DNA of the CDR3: TGTGCCAGCAGCCATACCGGGACAGGGTTTTACGAGCAGTACTTC.

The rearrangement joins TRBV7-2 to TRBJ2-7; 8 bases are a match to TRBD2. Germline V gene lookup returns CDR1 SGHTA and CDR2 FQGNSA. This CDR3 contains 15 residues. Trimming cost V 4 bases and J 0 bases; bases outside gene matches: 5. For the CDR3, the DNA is TGTGCCAGCAGCTCCCAGCGGGGGAGCTCCTACGAGCAGTACTTC. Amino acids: CASSSQRGSSYEQYF.

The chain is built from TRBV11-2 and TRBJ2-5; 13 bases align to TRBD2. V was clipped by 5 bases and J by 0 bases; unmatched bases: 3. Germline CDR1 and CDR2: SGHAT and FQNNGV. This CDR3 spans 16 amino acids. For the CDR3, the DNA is TGTGCCAGCAGCCCGGGACTAGCGGGGTACCAAGAGACCCAGTACTTC. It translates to CASSPGLAGYQETQYF. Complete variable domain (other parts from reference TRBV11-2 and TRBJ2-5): EAGVAQSPRYKIIEKRQSVAFWCNPISGHATLYWYQQILGQGPKLLIQFQNNGVVDDSQLPKDRFSAERLKGVDSTLKIQPAKLEDSAVYLCASSPGLAGYQETQYFGPGTRLLVL.

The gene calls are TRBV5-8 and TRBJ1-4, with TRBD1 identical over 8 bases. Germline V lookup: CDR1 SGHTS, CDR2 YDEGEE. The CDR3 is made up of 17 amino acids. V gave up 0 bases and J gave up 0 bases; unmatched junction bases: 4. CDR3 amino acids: CASSLDGTGATNEKLFF. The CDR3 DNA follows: TGTGCCAGCAGCTTGGACGGGACAGGAGCAACTAATGAAAAACTGTTTTTT.

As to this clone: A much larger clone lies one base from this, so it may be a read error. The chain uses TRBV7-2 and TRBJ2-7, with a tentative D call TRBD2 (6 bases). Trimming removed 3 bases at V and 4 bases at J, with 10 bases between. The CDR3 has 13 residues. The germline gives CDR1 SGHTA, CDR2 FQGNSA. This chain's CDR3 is CASSLGGGYEQYF. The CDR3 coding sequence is TGTGCCAGCAGCTTGGGGGGAGGATACGAGCAGTACTTC.

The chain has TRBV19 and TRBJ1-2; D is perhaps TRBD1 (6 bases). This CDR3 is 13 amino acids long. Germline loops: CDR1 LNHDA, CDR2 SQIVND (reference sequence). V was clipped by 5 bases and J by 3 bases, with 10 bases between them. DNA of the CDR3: TGTGCCAGTAGTGAGGGGGTGGACTATGGCTACACCTTC. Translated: CASSEGVDYGYTF.

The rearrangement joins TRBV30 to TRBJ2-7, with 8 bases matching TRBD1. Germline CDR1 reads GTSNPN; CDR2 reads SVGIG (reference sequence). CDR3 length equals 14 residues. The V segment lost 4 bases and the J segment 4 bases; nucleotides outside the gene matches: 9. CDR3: CAWTTAGGWYEQYF. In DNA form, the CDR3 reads TGTGCCTGGACGACTGCAGGGGGCTGGTACGAGCAGTACTTC.

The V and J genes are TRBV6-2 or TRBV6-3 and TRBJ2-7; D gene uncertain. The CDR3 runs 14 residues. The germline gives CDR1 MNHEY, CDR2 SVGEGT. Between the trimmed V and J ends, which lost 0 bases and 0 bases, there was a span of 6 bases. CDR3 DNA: TGTGCCAGCAGTTACTCACGACACTCCTACGAGCAGTACTTC. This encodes CASSYSRHSYEQYF.

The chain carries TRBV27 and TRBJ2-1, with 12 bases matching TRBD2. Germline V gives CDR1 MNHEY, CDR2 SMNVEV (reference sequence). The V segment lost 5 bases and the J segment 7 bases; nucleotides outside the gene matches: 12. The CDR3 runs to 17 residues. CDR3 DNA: TGTGCCAGCAGTAACCTACTAGCGGGAGGTATGTTAAATGAGCAGTTCTTC. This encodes CASSNLLAGGMLNEQFF.

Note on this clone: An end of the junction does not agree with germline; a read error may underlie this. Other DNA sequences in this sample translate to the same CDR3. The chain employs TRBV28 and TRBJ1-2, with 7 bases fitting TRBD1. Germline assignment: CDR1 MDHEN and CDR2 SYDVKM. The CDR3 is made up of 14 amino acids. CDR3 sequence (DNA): TGTGCCAGCAGTGTATCGACAGGGAACTATGGCTACACCTTT. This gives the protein CASSVSTGNYGYTF.

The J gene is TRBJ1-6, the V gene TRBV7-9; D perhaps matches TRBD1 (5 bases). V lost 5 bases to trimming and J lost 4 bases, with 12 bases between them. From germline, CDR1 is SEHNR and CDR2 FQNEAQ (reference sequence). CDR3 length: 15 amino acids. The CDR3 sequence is CASSPRAGYNSPLHF. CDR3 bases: TGTGCCAGCAGCCCAAGGGCAGGGTATAATTCACCCCTCCACTTT.

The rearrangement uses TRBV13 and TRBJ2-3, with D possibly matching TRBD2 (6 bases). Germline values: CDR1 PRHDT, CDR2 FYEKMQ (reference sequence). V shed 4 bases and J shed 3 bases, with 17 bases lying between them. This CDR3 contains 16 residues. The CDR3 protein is CASSSGLLSGTDTQYF. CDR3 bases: TGTGCCAGCAGCTCGGGACTCCTTTCTGGGACAGATACGCAGTATTTT.

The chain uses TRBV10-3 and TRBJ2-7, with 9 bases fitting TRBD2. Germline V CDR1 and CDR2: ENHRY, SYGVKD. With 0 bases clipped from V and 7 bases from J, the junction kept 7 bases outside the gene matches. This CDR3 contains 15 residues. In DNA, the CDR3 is TGTGCCATCAGTGAGTCGGTAGCGGGGGCCCCTGAGCAGTACTTC. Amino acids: CAISESVAGAPEQYF.

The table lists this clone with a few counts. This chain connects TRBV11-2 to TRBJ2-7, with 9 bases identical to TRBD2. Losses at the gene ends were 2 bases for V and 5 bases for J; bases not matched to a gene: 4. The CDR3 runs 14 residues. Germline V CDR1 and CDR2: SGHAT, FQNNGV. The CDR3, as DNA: TGTGCCAGCAGCTTACTAGCGGGATTCGACGAGCAGTACTTC. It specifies CASSLLAGFDEQYF.

CDR3 sequence (DNA): TGTGCCAGCAACCCACACGGGGGACGTTCTGAGAACACTGAAGCTTTCTTT. It translates to CASNPHGGRSENTEAFF. The V gene is TRBV7-4, the J gene TRBJ1-1; D possibly corresponds to TRBD1 (5 bases). Germline CDR1 reads SGHVT; CDR2 reads SQSDAQ. This CDR3 has 17 amino acids. Trimming removed 7 bases at V and 1 base at J, with 22 bases between.

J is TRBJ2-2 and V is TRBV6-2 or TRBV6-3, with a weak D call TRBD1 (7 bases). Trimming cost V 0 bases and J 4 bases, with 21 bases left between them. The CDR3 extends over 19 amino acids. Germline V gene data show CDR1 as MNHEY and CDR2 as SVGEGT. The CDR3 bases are TGTGCCAGCAGTTACTCGAGTCTTCCAGGGGGGCTGAGCACCGGGGAGCTGTTTTTT. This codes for CASSYSSLPGGLSTGELFF.